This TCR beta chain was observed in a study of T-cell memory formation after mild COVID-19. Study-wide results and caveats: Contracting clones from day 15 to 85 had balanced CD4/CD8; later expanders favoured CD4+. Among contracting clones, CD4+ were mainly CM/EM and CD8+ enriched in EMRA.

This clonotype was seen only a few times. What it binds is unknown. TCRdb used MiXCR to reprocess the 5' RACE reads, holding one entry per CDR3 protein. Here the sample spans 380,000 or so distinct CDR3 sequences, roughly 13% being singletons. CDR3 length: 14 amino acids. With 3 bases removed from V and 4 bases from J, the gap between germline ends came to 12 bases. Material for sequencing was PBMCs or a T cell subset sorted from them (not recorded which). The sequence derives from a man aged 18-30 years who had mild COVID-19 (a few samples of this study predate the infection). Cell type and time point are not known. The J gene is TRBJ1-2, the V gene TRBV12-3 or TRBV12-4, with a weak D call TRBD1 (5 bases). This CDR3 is CASSFDQGPYGYTF. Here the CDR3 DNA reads TGTGCCAGCAGTTTTGACCAGGGACCCTATGGCTACACCTTC.